This TCR beta chain was obtained from a study of blood T cell repertoires in COVID-19. The overall study: From the United States, Italy and Spain came samples of acute and convalescent COVID-19. In each case, the material was cDNA or gDNA derived from T cells, B-cell-depleted T cells, or PBMCs.

Deletions cut 0 bases from V and 11 bases from J, with 13 bases between. Germline V gives CDR1 LGHNA, CDR2 YSLEER. The CDR3 runs to 13 residues. Per the study methods: Researchers report that nucleated cell counts were estimated from reference gene primer amplification. TCRdb's table, derived via immunoSEQ multiplex PCR, lists solely in-frame clones and lacks some. The DNA was the basis for D and trimming; V, J and clone size are from that table. The table lists about 220,000 clones, 84% of them singletons, with just under 20% in the top ten. What was sequenced was peripheral blood. The sequence came from a man aged 30 to 45 with active or convalescent COVID-19. V usage is TRBV4-3 and J usage is TRBJ1-1; maybe TRBD1 (6 bases). The chain's CDR3 is CASSQDFSQGAFF. The CDR3 region has the DNA TGCGCCAGCAGCCAAGATTTTTCCCAGGGGGCTTTCTTT.